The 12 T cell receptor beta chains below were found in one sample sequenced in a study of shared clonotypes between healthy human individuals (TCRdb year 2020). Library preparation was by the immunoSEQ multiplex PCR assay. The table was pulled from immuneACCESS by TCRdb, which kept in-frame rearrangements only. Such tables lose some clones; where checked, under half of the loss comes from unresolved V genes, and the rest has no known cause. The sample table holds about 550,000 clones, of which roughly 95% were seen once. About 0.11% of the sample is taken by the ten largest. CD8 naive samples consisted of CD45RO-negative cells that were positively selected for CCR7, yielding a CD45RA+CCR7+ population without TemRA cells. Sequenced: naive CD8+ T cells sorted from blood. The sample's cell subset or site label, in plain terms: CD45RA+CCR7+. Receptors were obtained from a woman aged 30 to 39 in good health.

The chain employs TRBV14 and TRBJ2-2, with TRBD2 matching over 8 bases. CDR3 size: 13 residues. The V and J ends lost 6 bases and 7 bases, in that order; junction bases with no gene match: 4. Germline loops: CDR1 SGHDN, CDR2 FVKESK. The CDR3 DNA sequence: TGTGCCAGCAGGCGCGGGAGGAGCGGGGAGCTGTTTTTT. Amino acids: CASRRGRSGELFF.

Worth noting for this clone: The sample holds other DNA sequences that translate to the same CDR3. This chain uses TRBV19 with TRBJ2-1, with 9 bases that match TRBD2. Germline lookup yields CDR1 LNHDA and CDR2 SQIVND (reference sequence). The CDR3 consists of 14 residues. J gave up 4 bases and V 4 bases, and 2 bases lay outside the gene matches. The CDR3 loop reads CASSTSGTYNEQFF. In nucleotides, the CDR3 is TGTGCCAGTAGTACTAGCGGGACATACAATGAGCAGTTCTTC.

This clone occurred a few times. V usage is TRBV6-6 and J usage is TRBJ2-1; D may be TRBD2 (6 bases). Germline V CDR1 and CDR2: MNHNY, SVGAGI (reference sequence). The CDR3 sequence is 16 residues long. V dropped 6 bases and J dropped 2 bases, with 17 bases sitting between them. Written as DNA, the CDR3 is TGTGCCAGCAGGTCCCGGGACTGGAATCCCTACAATGAGCAGTTCTTC. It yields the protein CASRSRDWNPYNEQFF.

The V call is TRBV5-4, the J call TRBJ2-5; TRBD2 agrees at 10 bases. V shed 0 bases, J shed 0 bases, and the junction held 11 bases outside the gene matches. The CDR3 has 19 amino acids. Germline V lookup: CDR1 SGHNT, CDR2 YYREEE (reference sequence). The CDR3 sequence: CASSLAGLAGVGYQETQYF. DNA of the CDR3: TGTGCCAGCAGCTTGGCCGGTCTAGCGGGAGTGGGGTACCAAGAGACCCAGTACTTC.

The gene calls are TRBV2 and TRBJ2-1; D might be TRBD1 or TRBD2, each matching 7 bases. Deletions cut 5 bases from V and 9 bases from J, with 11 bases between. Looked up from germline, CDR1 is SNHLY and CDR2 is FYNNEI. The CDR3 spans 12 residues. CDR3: CASSPGGGEQFF. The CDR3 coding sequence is TGTGCCAGCAGTCCAGGGGGGGGTGAGCAGTTCTTC.

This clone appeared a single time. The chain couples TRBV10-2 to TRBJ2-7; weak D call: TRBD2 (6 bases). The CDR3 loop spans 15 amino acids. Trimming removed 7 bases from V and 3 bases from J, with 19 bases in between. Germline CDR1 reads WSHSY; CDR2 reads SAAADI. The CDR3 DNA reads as TGCGCCAGCACCGCGGGACCCAGTAGCGGCTACGAGCAGTACTTC. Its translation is CASTAGPSSGYEQYF.

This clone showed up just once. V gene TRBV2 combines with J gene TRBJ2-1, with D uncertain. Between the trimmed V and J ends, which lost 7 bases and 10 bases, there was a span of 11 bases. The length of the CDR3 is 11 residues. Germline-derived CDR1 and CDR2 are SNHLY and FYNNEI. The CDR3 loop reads CASKNSPEQFF. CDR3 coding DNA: TGTGCCAGCAAGAACAGCCCGGAGCAGTTCTTC.

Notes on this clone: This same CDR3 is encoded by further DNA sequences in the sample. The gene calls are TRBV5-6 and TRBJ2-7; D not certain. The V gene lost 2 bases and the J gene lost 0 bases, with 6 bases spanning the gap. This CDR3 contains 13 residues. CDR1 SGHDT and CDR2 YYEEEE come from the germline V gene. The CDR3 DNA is TGTGCCAGCAGCTTAGGGAACTCCTACGAGCAGTACTTC. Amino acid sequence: CASSLGNSYEQYF.

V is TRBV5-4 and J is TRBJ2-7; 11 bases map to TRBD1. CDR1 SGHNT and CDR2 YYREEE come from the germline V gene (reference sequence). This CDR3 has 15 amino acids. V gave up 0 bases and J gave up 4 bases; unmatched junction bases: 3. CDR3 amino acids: CASSLVGQGVYEQYF. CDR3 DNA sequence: TGTGCCAGCAGCTTGGTGGGACAGGGGGTTTACGAGCAGTACTTC.

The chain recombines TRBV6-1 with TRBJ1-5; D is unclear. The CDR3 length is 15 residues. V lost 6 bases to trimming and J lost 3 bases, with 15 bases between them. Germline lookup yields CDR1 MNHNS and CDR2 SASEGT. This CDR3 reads CASSGASVVNQPQHF. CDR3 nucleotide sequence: TGTGCCAGCAGCGGCGCCTCAGTCGTCAATCAGCCCCAGCATTTT.

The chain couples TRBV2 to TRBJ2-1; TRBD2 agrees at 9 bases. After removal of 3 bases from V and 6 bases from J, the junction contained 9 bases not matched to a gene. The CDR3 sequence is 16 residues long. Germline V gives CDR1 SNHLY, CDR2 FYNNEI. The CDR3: CASSDSGTSPRNEQFF. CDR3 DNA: TGTGCCAGCAGTGACTCCGGGACTAGCCCCCGCAATGAGCAGTTCTTC.

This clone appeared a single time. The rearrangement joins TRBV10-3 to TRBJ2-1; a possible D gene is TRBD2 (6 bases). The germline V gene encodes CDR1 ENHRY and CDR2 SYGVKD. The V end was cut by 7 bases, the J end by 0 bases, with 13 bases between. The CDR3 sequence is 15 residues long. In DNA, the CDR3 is TGTGCCATCATGGGGGGTTCTAGCTCCTACAATGAGCAGTTCTTC. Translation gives CAIMGGSSSYNEQFF.